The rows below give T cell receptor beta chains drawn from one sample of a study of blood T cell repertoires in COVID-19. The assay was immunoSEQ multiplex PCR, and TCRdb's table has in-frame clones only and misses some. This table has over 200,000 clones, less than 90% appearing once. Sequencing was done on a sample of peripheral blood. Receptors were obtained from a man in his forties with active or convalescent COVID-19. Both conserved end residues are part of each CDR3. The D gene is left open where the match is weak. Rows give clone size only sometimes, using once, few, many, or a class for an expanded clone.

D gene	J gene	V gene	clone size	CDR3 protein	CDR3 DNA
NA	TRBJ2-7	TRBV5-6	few	CASSLTGPYEQYF	TGTGCCAGCAGCTTGACGGGTCCCTACGAGCAGTACTTC
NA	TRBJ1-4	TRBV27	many	CASRIQGANEKLFF	TGTGCCAGCAGAATACAGGGCGCTAATGAAAAACTGTTTTTT
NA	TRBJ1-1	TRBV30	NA	CAWSAQVHTEAFF	TGTGCCTGGAGTGCCCAGGTCCACACTGAAGCTTTCTTT
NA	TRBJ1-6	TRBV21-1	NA	CASSKGDLGGTGGSPLHF	TGTGCCAGCAGCAAAGGGGACCTGGGCGGGACAGGGGGTTCACCCCTCCACTTT
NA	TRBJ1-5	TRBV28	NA	CASNRRSSNQPQHF	TGTGCCAGCAACCGCAGGTCGAGCAATCAGCCCCAGCATTTT
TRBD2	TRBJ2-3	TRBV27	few	CASSFPRTRTTDTQYF	TGTGCCAGCAGTTTCCCACGGACTAGGACCACAGATACGCAGTATTTT
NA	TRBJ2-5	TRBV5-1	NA	CASSAGSGAETQYF	TGCGCCAGCAGCGCCGGGAGTGGGGCAGAGACCCAGTACTTC
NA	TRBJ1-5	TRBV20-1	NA	CSASSGNQPQHF	TGCAGTGCTAGTTCAGGGAATCAGCCCCAGCATTTT
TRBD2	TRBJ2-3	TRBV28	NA	CASSHGLAGEPDTQYF	TGTGCCAGCAGCCACGGGCTAGCGGGAGAACCGGATACGCAGTATTTT
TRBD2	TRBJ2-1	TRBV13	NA	CASSLFFREGIGNEQFF	TGTGCCAGCAGCTTATTCTTTCGGGAGGGCATTGGAAATGAGCAGTTCTTC
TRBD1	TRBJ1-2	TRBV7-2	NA	CASSFSTGAYYGYTF	TGTGCCAGCAGCTTCTCTACAGGGGCTTACTATGGCTACACCTTC
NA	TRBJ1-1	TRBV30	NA	CAWTSSEAFF	TGTGCCTGGACGTCGTCTGAAGCTTTCTTT
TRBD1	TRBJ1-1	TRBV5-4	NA	CASSPGQASEAFF	TGTGCCAGCAGCCCCGGACAGGCGTCTGAAGCTTTCTTT
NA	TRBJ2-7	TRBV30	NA	CAWSLGGGVVYEQYF	TGTGCCTGGAGCCTAGGGGGAGGGGTCGTTTACGAGCAGTACTTC
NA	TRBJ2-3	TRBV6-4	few	CASSRGETDTQYF	TGTGCCAGCAGCAGGGGAGAAACAGATACGCAGTATTTT
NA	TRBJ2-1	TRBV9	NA	CASSVGLRLGAEQFF	TGTGCCAGCAGCGTAGGGTTGAGGCTAGGGGCGGAGCAGTTCTTC
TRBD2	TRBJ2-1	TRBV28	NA	CASSPTSGGDNEQFF	TGTGCCAGCAGTCCGACTAGCGGGGGGGACAATGAGCAGTTCTTC
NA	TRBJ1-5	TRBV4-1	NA	CASSQDLAASGQPQHF	TGCGCCAGCAGCCAAGATCTGGCGGCATCGGGTCAGCCCCAGCATTTT
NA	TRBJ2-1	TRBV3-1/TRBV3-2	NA	CASSQVLRNEQFF	TGTGCCAGCAGCCAAGTTTTACGGAATGAGCAGTTCTTC
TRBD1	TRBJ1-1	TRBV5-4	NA	CASSSGTGGAAEAFF	TGTGCCAGCAGCTCCGGGACAGGGGGCGCCGCTGAAGCTTTCTTT
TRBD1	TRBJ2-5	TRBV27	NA	CASSPVGVLAGGQETQYF	TGTGCCAGCAGCCCGGTGGGTGTACTGGCAGGGGGCCAAGAGACCCAGTACTTC
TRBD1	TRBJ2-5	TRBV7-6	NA	CASSLQGAGRETQYF	TGTGCCAGCAGCCTCCAGGGGGCCGGGCGAGAGACCCAGTACTTC